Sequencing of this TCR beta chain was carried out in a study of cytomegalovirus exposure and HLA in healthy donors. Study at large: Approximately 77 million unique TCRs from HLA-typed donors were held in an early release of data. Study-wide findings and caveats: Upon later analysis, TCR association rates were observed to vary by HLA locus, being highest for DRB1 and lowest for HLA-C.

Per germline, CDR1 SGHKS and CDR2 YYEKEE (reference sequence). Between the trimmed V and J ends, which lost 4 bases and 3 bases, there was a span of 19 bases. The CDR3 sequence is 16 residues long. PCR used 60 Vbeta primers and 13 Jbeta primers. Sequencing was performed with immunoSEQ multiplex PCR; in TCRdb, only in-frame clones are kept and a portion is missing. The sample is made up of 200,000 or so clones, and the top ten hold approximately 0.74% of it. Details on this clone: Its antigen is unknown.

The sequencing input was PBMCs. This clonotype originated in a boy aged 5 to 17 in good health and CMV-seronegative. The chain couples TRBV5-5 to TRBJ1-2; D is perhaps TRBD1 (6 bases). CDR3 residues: CASSLTGTPTYYGYTF. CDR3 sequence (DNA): TGTGCCAGCAGCCTTACCGGGACACCAACGTACTATGGCTACACCTTC.